The sequence of this T cell receptor (beta chain) was determined in a study of Ad26.COV2.S vaccination and SARS-CoV-2 variants (dated by TCRdb to the early 2020s). About the study as a whole: Donors in the vaccine arm were drawn from COV1001, a phase I-IIa trial of Ad26.COV2.S in healthy adults that was multicentre, randomized, double-blind and placebo-controlled. Ad26.COV2.S was administered intramuscularly at 5 x 10^10 or 1 x 10^11 viral particles, either as a single shot or as two shots given 56 days apart. The TCR-sequenced set comprised around 30 samples: roughly 19 Ad26.COV2.S vaccine recipients, 5 placebo recipients and 8 SARS-CoV-2 convalescent individuals. Sequencing of the TCRbeta repertoire served to evaluate the specificity and breadth of SARS-CoV-2-reactive T cell receptors following Ad26.COV2.S vaccination. Trial participants were randomized into five groups of five, in which low-dose or high-dose Ad26.COV2.S was given once or twice, or placebo was given on both occasions. Throughout the experiments and outcome assessment, investigators stayed blinded to trial group allocation. The investigation overall reported the following: Vaccine and placebo recipients had similar non-spike TCR breadth, a finding consistent with the vaccine containing only spike. The authors noted that the TCR breadth and depth analyses may have underestimated total T cell responses. After vaccination, spike-specific CD8+ and CD4+ T cell responses were reported to show substantial breadth. Comparing responses between vaccine doses or regimens was not something the study was powered to do. Ad26.COV2.S recipients had higher spike-specific TCR breadth than placebo recipients (P = 0.0014).

This specimen's treatment or condition label, interpreted: about 20 received Ad26.COV2.S at low or high dose, single or two shots; 5 received placebo; per-sample allocation not given. For vaccine and placebo recipients, the sequenced repertoires came from samples collected on day 63 after the first injection. In Cohort 1b, some 25 adults aged 18-55 years were enrolled at a single site in Boston, USA, between 29 July and 7 August 2020. As a vaccine, Ad26.COV2.S was a replication-incompetent adenovirus type 26 vector that expressed a prefusion-stabilized SARS-CoV-2 spike protein derived from the original Wuhan strain. This clone has just a few counts. Its antigen remains unidentified. No much larger clone is present one base from it, and per-base qualities are unavailable. TCRbeta CDR3 regions were sequenced with the immunoSEQ Assay. After extraction, genomic DNA underwent amplification by bias-controlled multiplex PCR, followed by high-throughput sequencing. Under the source paper's analysis protocol: Collapsing and filtering of sequences were performed to quantify the absolute abundance of each unique TCRbeta CDR3 region. T cell fraction was estimated by normalizing TCRbeta template counts to usable DNA, which was measured by amplifying reference genes present in all nucleated cells. Repertoire TCRs were annotated as SARS-CoV-2-specific when V gene, CDR3 amino acid sequence and J gene were exactly matched to a known reactive TCR set. The reference SARS-CoV-2 TCR set came from MIRA and was filtered for enrichment in COVID-19-positive ImmuneCODE repertoires, removing public or cross-reactive TCRs. Using the MIRA antigens, annotated TCRs were further analysed by specific ORF or by position within an ORF. Breadth was defined as annotated unique rearrangements over total unique productive rearrangements; depth was the summed frequency of those rearrangements. Group comparisons of TCR breadth used two-sided Wilcoxon rank-sum tests. TCRdb took this table from immuneACCESS and kept in-frame rearrangements with V and J called. Such tables lack part of the clones; where checked against another copy, unresolved V genes explain under half of the gap, and the rest is unexplained. V, J and clone size are taken as reported in that table, and D and trimming were inferred from the DNA itself. This sample gives about 350,000 clones in total; 86% of them show up just once. Of the sample, roughly 10% falls within the top ten clones.

The sequence was collected from a person aged 18 to 59 who received the Ad26.COV2.S COVID-19 vaccine or a placebo. The specimen was peripheral blood, collected in a trial of Ad26.COV2.S vaccine versus placebo.

CDR3 reads: CASSPSGQGNTGELFF. The DNA sequence is given as TGTGCCAGCTCACCGTCCGGACAGGGCAACACCGGGGAGCTGTTTTTT. The sequence is built from TRBV18 and TRBJ2-2, and 8 junction bases match TRBD1. The germline V gene provides CDR1 KGHSH and CDR2 LQKENI. V lost 3 bases and J lost 2 bases, and the count of bases not matched to a germline gene is 5. CDR3 length: 16 amino acids, cysteine to phenylalanine. CDR3 DNA is the only sequence kept; it has 48 bases, read in frame from the first base.